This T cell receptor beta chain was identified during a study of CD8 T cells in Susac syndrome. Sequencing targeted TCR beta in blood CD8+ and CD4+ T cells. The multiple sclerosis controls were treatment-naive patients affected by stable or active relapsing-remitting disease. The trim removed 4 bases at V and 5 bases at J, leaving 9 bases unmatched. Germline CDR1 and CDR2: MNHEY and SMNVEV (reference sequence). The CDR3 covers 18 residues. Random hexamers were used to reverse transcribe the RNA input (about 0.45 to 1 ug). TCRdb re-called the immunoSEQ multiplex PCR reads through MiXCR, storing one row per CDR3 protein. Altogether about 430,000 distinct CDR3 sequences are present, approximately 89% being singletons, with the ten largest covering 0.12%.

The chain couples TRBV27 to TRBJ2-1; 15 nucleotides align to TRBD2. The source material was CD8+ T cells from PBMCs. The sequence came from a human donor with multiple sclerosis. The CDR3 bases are TGTGCCAGCAGTTCCTGGACTAGCGGGGGGGCCAGTCACAATGAGCAGTTCTTC. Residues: CASSSWTSGGASHNEQFF.